This TCR beta chain was recovered during a study of blood T cells in healthy people across ages. Trimming took 1 base from V and 3 from J, leaving 13 bases between them. From germline, CDR1 is SQVTM and CDR2 ANQGSEA. The CDR3 runs to 14 residues. A J-beta primer mix and a sample-barcoded 5' primer were used in a second PCR of roughly 7 to 12 cycles. Each cDNA molecule received a tag from a template-switch adaptor that had 12 random nucleotides. TCRdb ran MiXCR on the 5' RACE reads and lists one entry per CDR3 protein. The repertoire holds some 1,800,000 distinct CDR3 sequences, with roughly two fifths as singletons. Study results and limitations: Older individuals had lower TCR beta diversity per million T cells (the decline was roughly linear).

On this clonotype itself: Antigen unknown.

The gene calls are TRBV29-1 and TRBJ2-7; the D call may be TRBD1 or TRBD2 (5 bases each). The sequence came from a human donor in good health. The sequenced sample consisted of blood. The CDR3 here is CSVEGTTEGYEQYF. CDR3 DNA sequence: TGCAGCGTTGAAGGGACAACAGAGGGCTACGAGCAGTACTTC.